Below, 9 T cell receptor beta chains from the same sample are listed, as sequenced in a study of OX40 agonist ivuxolimab in advanced cancers. The protocol was immunoSEQ multiplex PCR, while the TCRdb copy is restricted to in-frame clones and leaves out a portion. The data contain tens of thousands of clones, 89% of them seen just once; the ten biggest clones take up approximately 1.1%. Material: CD4+ or CD8+ T cells sorted from blood, obtained in a trial of the OX40 agonist ivuxolimab. Receptor source: an adult with an advanced solid tumor such as melanoma, head and neck, liver or kidney cancer.

The CDR3 reads CASSEWGAGRTEAFF. CDR3 DNA: TGTGCCAGCAGTGAATGGGGGGCAGGTCGCACTGAAGCTTTCTTT. The chain links TRBV6-4 to TRBJ1-1; D may be TRBD1 (6 bases). Between the trimmed V and J ends, which lost 3 bases and 4 bases, there was a span of 15 bases. CDR1 and CDR2 from the germline V gene are MRHNA and SNTAGT. This CDR3 comprises 15 residues.

This clone came up a few times. The gene calls are TRBV19 and TRBJ1-4; D not certain. CDR1 LNHDA and CDR2 SQIVND come from the germline V gene (reference sequence). The length of the CDR3 is 15 residues. Trimming removed 3 bases at V and 3 bases at J, with 11 bases between. CDR3 sequence reads: CASSISSASNEKLFF. In DNA form, the CDR3 reads TGTGCCAGTAGTATTAGTTCGGCTTCTAATGAAAAACTGTTTTTT.

This clone has only one observation. This rearrangement joins TRBV7-9 to TRBJ1-3; tentatively, D is TRBD1 (5 bases). The V and J ends lost 5 bases and 1 base respectively, with 12 bases between them. Germline V gene sequence: CDR1 SEHNR, CDR2 FQNEAQ (reference sequence). The CDR3 covers 15 residues. CDR3 coding DNA: TGTGCCAGCAGCCCGAGGACACCTTCTGGAAACACCATATATTTT. Residues: CASSPRTPSGNTIYF.

The chain carries TRBV14 and TRBJ1-2; 8 nucleotides agree with TRBD1. Trimming took 0 bases from V and 8 from J; bases not matched to a gene: 8. The CDR3 consists of 15 residues. Germline values: CDR1 SGHDN, CDR2 FVKESK. CDR3 in amino acids: CASSQDRGRGLGYTF. DNA of the CDR3: TGTGCCAGCAGCCAAGATCGAGGCAGGGGGCTCGGCTACACCTTC. Based on the CDR3 plus reference TRBV14 and TRBJ1-2, the full variable domain is EAGVTQFPSHSVIEKGQTVTLRCDPISGHDNLYWYRRVMGKEIKFLLHFVKESKQDESGMPNNRFLAERTGGTYSTLKVQPAELEDSGVYFCASSQDRGRGLGYTFGSGTRLTVV.

This sequence joins TRBV5-1 and TRBJ1-6; tentatively, D is TRBD1 (6 bases). Looked up from germline, CDR1 is SGHRS and CDR2 is YFSETQ. The CDR3 runs 14 residues. Trimming cost V 4 bases and J 5 bases, with 10 bases left between them. CDR3 region: CASSPGTHNSPLHF. The CDR3 DNA is TGCGCCAGCAGCCCCGGGACACATAATTCACCCCTCCACTTT.

The chain employs TRBV21-1 and TRBJ1-1. TRBV21-1 is shown as a pseudogene. This CDR3 is 10 amino acids long. Here the CDR3 reads CASSPGRPFF. CDR3 coding DNA: TGTGCCAGCAGCCCTGGTCGCCCTTTCTTT.

The genes are TRBV4-1 and TRBJ2-5, with no clear D. The CDR3 has 15 residues. V was cut by 2 bases and J by 0 bases, with 10 bases left in between. CDR1 and CDR2 from the germline V gene are MGHRA and YSYEKL. DNA of the CDR3: TGCGCCAGCAGCCAAAACGGATTTGACCAAGAGACCCAGTACTTC. As protein: CASSQNGFDQETQYF.

This clone came up a few times. Here the CDR3 reads CASSKELRQYSNQPQHF. In DNA form, the CDR3 reads TGTGCCAGCAGCAAAGAGCTTAGACAGTATAGCAATCAGCCCCAGCATTTT. The V and J genes are TRBV21-1 and TRBJ1-5; TRBD1 was called by the table and not checked on the DNA. TRBV21-1 is reported as a pseudogene. CDR3 length: 17 amino acids.

The chain couples TRBV4-1 to TRBJ1-3; weak D call: TRBD1 (5 bases). CDR3 length equals 15 residues. CDR1 and CDR2 from the germline V gene are MGHRA and YSYEKL. The V end was cut by 5 bases, the J end by 0 bases, with 11 bases between. The CDR3 spells CASSGLGLSGNTIYF. The CDR3 DNA reads TGCGCCAGCAGCGGACTGGGGCTCTCTGGAAACACCATATATTTT.